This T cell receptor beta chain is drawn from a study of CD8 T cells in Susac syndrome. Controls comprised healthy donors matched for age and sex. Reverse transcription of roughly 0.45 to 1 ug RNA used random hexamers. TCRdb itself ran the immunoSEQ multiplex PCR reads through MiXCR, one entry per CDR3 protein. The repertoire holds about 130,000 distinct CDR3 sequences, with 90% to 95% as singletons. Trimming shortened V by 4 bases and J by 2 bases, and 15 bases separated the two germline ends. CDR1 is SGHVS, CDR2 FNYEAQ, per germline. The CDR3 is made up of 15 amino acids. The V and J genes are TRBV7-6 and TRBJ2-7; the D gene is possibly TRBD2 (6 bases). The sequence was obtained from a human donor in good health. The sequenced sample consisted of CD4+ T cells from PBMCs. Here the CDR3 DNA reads TGTGCCAGCAGCTCCTTTGCGGGGCGAGCCTACGAGCAGTACTTC. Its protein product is CASSSFAGRAYEQYF.